This T cell receptor beta chain derives from a study of blood T cell repertoires in COVID-19 (dated by TCRdb to 2020 to 2021). Looking at the study overall: Samples from collaborators originated in the United States, Italy and Spain and spanned both the acute and convalescent phases of COVID-19. Samples came from the ongoing ImmuneRACE study (first 160 participants) plus 1,254 subjects from 6 global collaborators. A freely available public database, intended as a resource for researchers studying the immune response to SARS-CoV-2, is where the repertoires were released. The prospective study material was composed of cDNA or gDNA derived from T cells, B-cell-depleted T cells, or PBMCs. HLA class I and class II types, where available, came from metadata supplied by the sample provider rather than from assay-based typing. Subjects who had been exposed to COVID-19, were actively infected with it, or had recovered from it provided the deeply sampled blood TCRbeta repertoires that made up the dataset. Nearly every sample came with metadata listing a de-identified subject ID, COVID-19 status, age in years and sex. The paper's findings and limits, for the study overall: The quantity of clinical and demographic metadata differed by source and by participant and was supplied without curation.

In regard to this clone: Its antigen is currently not known. Nothing much larger sits one base from this clone, and base qualities are not available.

TCRbeta CDR3 regions were amplified from genomic DNA using the immunoSEQ Assay, a bias-controlled multiplex PCR. In the source study's methods: Nucleated cell counts per sample were estimated from amplification of reference gene primers within the assay. To quantify the absolute abundance of each unique TCRbeta CDR3 rearrangement, sequence reads were collapsed and filtered. For each sample, productive Simpson clonality was calculated by taking the square root of Simpson's diversity index across productive rearrangements. TCRdb took over this immuneACCESS table, retaining in-frame rearrangements with V and J assigned. Such tables are incomplete; in checked studies, under half of the missing clones stem from an unresolved V gene, and the remainder is unexplained. The D gene and trimming were derived from the DNA, and the V and J assignments and clone size from that table. Across this sample there are more than 85,000 clones, with about 85% seen only once. Of the sample, more than 30% is held by the ten largest clones.

The junction shows trimming of 1 base on V and 4 bases on J, plus 11 bases between the germline ends. The CDR3 numbers 16 residues from cysteine through phenylalanine. The entry retains the CDR3 DNA only, 48 bases that are in frame from base 1. CDR1 and CDR2, per the germline V gene, are SGHDN and FVKESK. Collaborating institutions collected whole blood in K2EDTA tubes following their own protocols. For TCRbeta analysis, collaborators shipped samples in one of three forms: frozen whole blood, isolated PBMCs, or DNA extracted from either of those sample types. Sequencing was done on a sample of peripheral blood. This clonotype was sampled from a man aged 80 or over with acute or convalescent COVID-19. The rearranged chain carries TRBV14 and TRBJ2-6, with a weak D call of TRBD2 (6 bases match). The CDR3 protein: CASSQVGGTGANVLTF. In nucleotide form, the sequence is TGTGCCAGCAGCCAAGTCGGGGGTACGGGGGCCAACGTCCTGACTTTC.